A single sample is the source of the 32 T cell receptor beta chains below, sequenced in a study of OX40 agonist ivuxolimab in advanced cancers. The assay was immunoSEQ multiplex PCR, and TCRdb's table has in-frame clones only and misses some. The data hold approximately 75,000 clones, with under 90% observed a single time. Material: CD4+ or CD8+ T cells sorted from blood, obtained in a trial of the OX40 agonist ivuxolimab. Receptor source: an adult with an advanced solid tumor such as melanoma, head and neck, liver or kidney cancer.

The chain is built from TRBV10-3 and TRBJ2-7, with 10 nucleotides matching TRBD1. In germline, CDR1 is ENHRY, CDR2 SYGVKD. The CDR3 sequence is 13 residues long. Losses at the gene ends were 6 bases for V and 4 bases for J; bases not matched to a gene: 3. CDR3 DNA sequence: TGTGCCATCAGCTGGGACAGGGGTTACGAGCAGTACTTC. Translated: CAISWDRGYEQYF.

The chain carries TRBV19 and TRBJ1-1; D gene uncertain. Trimming removed 3 bases from V and 4 bases from J, with 9 bases in between. CDR1 and CDR2 (germline): LNHDA, SQIVND (reference sequence). The CDR3 is 13 amino acids. Here the CDR3 reads CASSIGFGTEAFF. The CDR3 DNA sequence: TGTGCCAGTAGTATTGGGTTCGGCACTGAAGCTTTCTTT.

This clone was detected a few times. The rearrangement uses TRBV5-6 and TRBJ2-5; a possible D gene is TRBD1 (6 bases). Germline V lookup: CDR1 SGHDT, CDR2 YYEEEE. Trimming stripped 2 bases from V and 5 bases from J, with 10 bases between. This CDR3 has 13 residues. CDR3 nucleotide sequence: TGTGCCAGCAGCTTCAGGGGTATCGAGACCCAGTACTTC. It encodes CASSFRGIETQYF.

DNA of the CDR3: TGCGCCAGCAGCTTCGGGGAGAGCTCCTATAATTCACCCCTCCACTTT. It encodes CASSFGESSYNSPLHF. The chain couples TRBV5-1 to TRBJ1-6; D ambiguous. V lost 2 bases and J 0 bases, leaving 9 bases between the germline ends. CDR1 and CDR2 from the germline V gene are SGHRS and YFSETQ. This CDR3 comprises 16 residues.

The chain has TRBV6-5 and TRBJ1-1; D unclear. The CDR3 consists of 14 residues. CDR1 and CDR2 from the germline V gene are MNHEY and SVGAGI. Trimming took 0 bases from V and 0 from J, leaving 5 bases between them. CDR3: CASSYSDVNTEAFF. DNA for the CDR3: TGTGCCAGCAGTTACTCGGACGTGAACACTGAAGCTTTCTTT.

In its sample, this clone was seen once. This chain joins TRBV4-3 and TRBJ2-2; TRBD1 matches 8 bases. Germline V gives CDR1 LGHNA, CDR2 YSLEER. V was clipped by 1 base and J by 4 bases; unmatched bases: 11. This CDR3 is built from 18 residues. This CDR3 reads CASSQGGSGGSVTGELFF. Written as DNA, the CDR3 is TGCGCCAGCAGCCAAGGGGGGTCAGGGGGCTCGGTCACCGGGGAGCTGTTTTTT.

This chain links TRBV7-2 with TRBJ1-6; no reliable D call. CDR3 length equals 15 residues. Between the trimmed V and J ends, which lost 1 base and 11 bases, there was a span of 15 bases. CDR1 and CDR2 from the germline V gene are SGHTA and FQGNSA. The CDR3 DNA sequence: TGTGCCAGCAGCTTAGTGTCACCACCCCAAACACCCCTCCACTTT. Translating it yields CASSLVSPPQTPLHF. Supplemented by reference TRBV7-2 and TRBJ1-6, the full variable domain reads GAGVSQSPSNKVTEKGKDVELRCDPISGHTALYWYRQSLGQGLEFLIYFQGNSAPDKSGLPSDRFSAERTGGSVSTLTIQRTQQEDSAVYLCASSLVSPPQTPLHFGNGTRLTVT.

The rearrangement links TRBV2 to TRBJ2-5; no definite D call. This CDR3 comprises 12 residues. Germline V CDR1 and CDR2: SNHLY, FYNNEI. Trimming took off 3 bases at V and 5 bases at J, with 7 bases between the two ends. CDR3: CASSDGPETQYF. As DNA, the CDR3 is TGTGCCAGCAGTGACGGCCCGGAGACCCAGTACTTC. The whole variable domain, remainder taken from reference TRBV2 and TRBJ2-5, is EPEVTQTPSHQVTQMGQEVILRCVPISNHLYFYWYRQILGQKVEFLVSFYNNEISEKSEIFDDQFSVERPDGSNFTLKIRSTKLEDSAMYFCASSDGPETQYFGPGTRLLVL.

The chain recombines TRBV7-2 with TRBJ1-2; D perhaps matches TRBD1 (6 bases). The CDR3 sequence is 13 residues long. CDR1 and CDR2 from the germline V gene are SGHTA and FQGNSA. Trimming removed 6 bases at V and 8 bases at J, with 16 bases between. In DNA, the CDR3 is TGTGCCAGCAGAGGGAGCGGGGGCAGAGGCTACACCTTC. Amino acid sequence: CASRGSGGRGYTF.

This clone was recorded a few times. The rearrangement uses TRBV2 and TRBJ2-3, with D maybe TRBD1 (5 bases). V shed 7 bases and J shed 6 bases, with 11 bases lying between them. The CDR3 has 12 amino acids. Germline V CDR1 and CDR2: SNHLY, FYNNEI. Here the CDR3 DNA reads TGTGCCAGCAATATAGGGGCTGATACGCAGTATTTT. It translates to CASNIGADTQYF.

The rearrangement uses TRBV14 and TRBJ1-1; D is undetermined. The germline V and J ends were trimmed by 0 bases and 1 base, with 21 bases remaining between them. Germline CDR1 SGHDN, CDR2 FVKESK. This CDR3 is built from 19 residues. The CDR3 coding sequence is TGTGCCAGCAGCCAAGATAGAACGGCCGGTGGACCGCCGAACACTGAAGCTTTCTTT. Its translation is CASSQDRTAGGPPNTEAFF.

J is TRBJ2-7 and V is TRBV5-1; 9 nucleotides align to TRBD1. CDR1 is SGHRS and CDR2 is YFSETQ in the germline V gene. The junction had 8 bases not matched to a gene; V was cut back by 6 bases and J by 4 bases. The CDR3 sequence is 14 residues long. The CDR3 here is CASNPGQGLYEQYF. DNA for the CDR3: TGCGCCAGCAATCCGGGACAGGGACTATACGAGCAGTACTTC.

The chain is built from TRBV6-5 and TRBJ2-5; D unclear. Per the germline V gene, CDR1 is MNHEY and CDR2 is SVGAGI. This CDR3 is 13 amino acids long. V lost 5 bases and J 5 bases, leaving 12 bases between the germline ends. The CDR3 loop is CASSQNIKETQYF. Here the CDR3 DNA reads TGTGCCAGCAGTCAGAATATTAAGGAGACCCAGTACTTC.

This chain joins TRBV7-3 and TRBJ2-5; 12 positions match TRBD1. V dropped 4 bases and J dropped 5; count of bases not matched to a gene: 5. The CDR3 totals 15 residues. Per the germline V gene, CDR1 is SGHTA and CDR2 is FQGTGA. The CDR3 sequence: CASSSGTGGKETQYF. In nucleotides, the CDR3 is TGTGCCAGCAGCTCCGGGACAGGGGGCAAGGAGACCCAGTACTTC.

This clone was counted a single time. The J gene is TRBJ1-1, the V gene TRBV4-2, with TRBD1 matching over 9 bases. Unmatched junction bases numbered 6, after V lost 1 base and J lost 6 bases. Germline CDR1 is LGHNA and CDR2 is YNFKEQ. This CDR3 is built from 15 residues. The DNA of the CDR3 is TGTGCCAGCAGCCAAGCCGGGACAGGGATTTCTGAAGCTTTCTTT. Amino acids: CASSQAGTGISEAFF.

The chain combines TRBV16 with TRBJ2-7; D may match TRBD1 or TRBD2 (5 bases each). Trimming removed 1 base at V and 5 bases at J, with 9 bases between. In germline, CDR1 is KGHSY, CDR2 FQNENV. This CDR3 region has 13 residues. This chain's CDR3 is CASSQYVGDEQYF. CDR3 DNA: TGTGCCAGCAGCCAATATGTGGGGGACGAGCAGTACTTC.

V and J are TRBV19 and TRBJ2-7; D remains unclear. Trimming shortened V by 4 bases and J by 0 bases, and 7 bases separated the two germline ends. Germline V gives CDR1 LNHDA, CDR2 SQIVND (reference sequence). This CDR3 contains 13 residues. CDR3 region: CASSSVYSYEQYF. The CDR3 DNA sequence: TGTGCCAGTAGTAGTGTGTACTCCTACGAGCAGTACTTC.

This chain joins TRBV2 and TRBJ1-2; D is uncertain. The CDR3 totals 13 residues. Trimming removed 6 bases at V and 1 base at J, with 9 bases between. Germline V gene data show CDR1 as SNHLY and CDR2 as FYNNEI. CDR3 residues: CASSMDGNYGYTF. In DNA, the CDR3 is TGTGCCAGCAGCATGGACGGTAACTATGGCTACACCTTC.

V and J are TRBV5-1 and TRBJ1-1; D gene ambiguous. Between the trimmed V and J ends, which lost 0 bases and 1 base, there was a span of 10 bases. The CDR3 is made up of 15 amino acids. Germline values: CDR1 SGHRS, CDR2 YFSETQ. In DNA form, the CDR3 reads TGCGCCAGCAGCTTGGTTCGGGTGACGAACACTGAAGCTTTCTTT. Amino acid sequence: CASSLVRVTNTEAFF.

This chain joins TRBV7-2 and TRBJ2-3; 12 nucleotides agree with TRBD2. CDR3 length: 16 residues. Germline CDR1 and CDR2: SGHTA and FQGNSA. V shed 1 base, J shed 4 bases, and the junction held 3 bases outside the gene matches. CDR3 in DNA: TGTGCCAGCAGCTTAGGTCTAGCGGGAGGGGCAGATACGCAGTATTTT. Encoded protein: CASSLGLAGGADTQYF.

This clone was observed a single time. The chain couples TRBV6-1 to TRBJ2-3; 8 bases agree with TRBD1. CDR1 is MNHNS, CDR2 SASEGT, per germline. V lost 2 bases, J lost 0 bases, and 10 bases stayed unmatched. This CDR3 spans 18 amino acids. The CDR3 loop is CASSEYPDRGVSTDTQYF. CDR3 sequence (DNA): TGTGCCAGCAGTGAATACCCCGACAGGGGAGTTAGCACAGATACGCAGTATTTT.

This clone was recorded a few times. This chain connects TRBV27 to TRBJ2-3, with 7 bases matching TRBD1. J lost 0 bases, V lost 5 bases, and 5 bases had no gene match. Germline CDR1 reads MNHEY; CDR2 reads SMNVEV (reference sequence). CDR3 size: 15 residues. CDR3 sequence: CASSAGQASTDTQYF. CDR3 coding DNA: TGTGCCAGCAGTGCCGGACAGGCGAGCACAGATACGCAGTATTTT.

This clone has just a few counts. Other DNA sequences from this sample encode an identical CDR3 as well. This sequence joins TRBV7-6 and TRBJ2-7; D gene ambiguous. CDR1 is SGHVS, CDR2 FNYEAQ, per germline. V was trimmed by 5 bases and J by 3 bases, leaving 11 bases between them. The CDR3 is 13 residues long. In nucleotides, the CDR3 is TGTGCCAGCAGCCCCGGCCCCAACTACGAGCAGTACTTC. Its translation is CASSPGPNYEQYF.

V is TRBV5-4 and J is TRBJ1-1, with D perhaps TRBD1 (5 bases). V dropped 4 bases and J dropped 3 bases, with 16 bases sitting between them. The germline V gene encodes CDR1 SGHNT and CDR2 YYREEE (reference sequence). This CDR3 has 15 residues. The CDR3, as DNA: TGTGCCAGCAGCCCGGCCGAGGGAGGGGACACTGAAGCTTTCTTT. Its protein product is CASSPAEGGDTEAFF.

This clone was counted only a few times. The V gene is TRBV28, the J gene TRBJ1-6, with D possibly being TRBD1 (6 bases). The CDR3 consists of 14 residues. The germline V and J ends were trimmed by 8 bases and 9 bases, with 17 bases remaining between them. Germline V lookup: CDR1 MDHEN, CDR2 SYDVKM. CDR3 DNA sequence: TGTGCCAGCGCTTGGGGAGGGGGAGGTTCACCCCTCCACTTT. Protein: CASAWGGGGSPLHF. Supplemented by reference TRBV28 and TRBJ1-6, the full variable domain reads DVKVTQSSRYLVKRTGEKVFLECVQDMDHENMFWYRQDPGLGLRLIYFSYDVKMKEKGDIPEGYSVSREKKERFSLILESASTNQTSMYLCASAWGGGGSPLHFGNGTRLTVT.

The chain is built from TRBV5-1 and TRBJ1-2, with TRBD1 as a possible D gene (5 bases). V was trimmed by 0 bases and J by 8 bases, leaving 23 bases between them. The CDR3 consists of 17 residues. CDR1 is SGHRS and CDR2 is YFSETQ in the germline V gene. The CDR3 DNA reads TGCGCCAGCAGCTTGGATTCCTTGGGGGATGCATCGAAGGGCTACACCTTC. This translates into CASSLDSLGDASKGYTF.

In this sample, this clone turned up once. The chain has TRBV4-1 and TRBJ2-7; tentatively, D is TRBD1 (5 bases). The CDR3 is 13 residues long. Trimming cost V 0 bases and J 8 bases, with 11 bases left between them. Germline V CDR1 and CDR2: MGHRA, YSYEKL. In nucleotides, the CDR3 is TGCGCCAGCAGCCAAGATCCCAGGGCGCAGCAGTACTTC. It specifies CASSQDPRAQQYF.

As DNA, the CDR3 is TGCGCCAGCAGCTTGGCCCCAGGGGGCGCAGATACGCAGTATTTT. Amino acid sequence: CASSLAPGGADTQYF. The chain combines TRBV5-1 with TRBJ2-3; 8 nucleotides agree with TRBD1. The CDR3 covers 15 residues. CDR1 and CDR2 (germline): SGHRS, YFSETQ. The ends lost 0 bases at V and 4 bases at J; junction bases unmatched: 4.

This clone came up a few times. The chain is built from TRBV10-1 and TRBJ1-2; D gene ambiguous. CDR1 WNHNN and CDR2 SYGVQD come from the germline V gene (reference sequence). Trimming took off 6 bases at V and 8 bases at J, with 10 bases between the two ends. The CDR3 is 11 amino acids. CDR3 bases: TGCGCCAGCAGAGGACCGCCCGGCTACACCTTC. Its protein product is CASRGPPGYTF.

The chain recombines TRBV28 with TRBJ2-4, with 7 bases matching TRBD2. Trimming cost V 11 bases and J 7 bases; bases outside gene matches: 8. This CDR3 has 12 amino acids. The V gene's germline CDR1 is MDHEN and CDR2 SYDVKM. As DNA, the CDR3 is TGTGCCCGACCGGTGGGGGGGAACATTCAGTACTTC. It codes for CARPVGGNIQYF.

This chain uses TRBV7-2 with TRBJ2-7, with 10 nucleotides matching TRBD1. J lost 5 bases, V lost 1 base, and 8 bases had no gene match. The CDR3 is made up of 16 amino acids. Looked up from germline, CDR1 is SGHTA and CDR2 is FQGNSA. The CDR3 loop is CASSLGAGTGEHEQYF. CDR3 nucleotides: TGTGCCAGCAGCTTAGGCGCCGGGACAGGGGAGCACGAGCAGTACTTC. Drawing the rest from reference TRBV7-2 and TRBJ2-7, the complete variable domain is GAGVSQSPSNKVTEKGKDVELRCDPISGHTALYWYRQSLGQGLEFLIYFQGNSAPDKSGLPSDRFSAERTGGSVSTLTIQRTQQEDSAVYLCASSLGAGTGEHEQYFGPGTRLTVT.

V usage is TRBV28 and J usage is TRBJ2-7; 8 nucleotides line up with TRBD2. Trimming removed 2 bases from V and 5 bases from J; junction bases left unmatched: 8. CDR1 and CDR2 (germline): MDHEN, SYDVKM. The CDR3 extends over 15 amino acids. DNA of the CDR3: TGTGCCAGCAGTTTACCGGGAGGGCCATTTCACGAGCAGTACTTC. Translating gives CASSLPGGPFHEQYF.